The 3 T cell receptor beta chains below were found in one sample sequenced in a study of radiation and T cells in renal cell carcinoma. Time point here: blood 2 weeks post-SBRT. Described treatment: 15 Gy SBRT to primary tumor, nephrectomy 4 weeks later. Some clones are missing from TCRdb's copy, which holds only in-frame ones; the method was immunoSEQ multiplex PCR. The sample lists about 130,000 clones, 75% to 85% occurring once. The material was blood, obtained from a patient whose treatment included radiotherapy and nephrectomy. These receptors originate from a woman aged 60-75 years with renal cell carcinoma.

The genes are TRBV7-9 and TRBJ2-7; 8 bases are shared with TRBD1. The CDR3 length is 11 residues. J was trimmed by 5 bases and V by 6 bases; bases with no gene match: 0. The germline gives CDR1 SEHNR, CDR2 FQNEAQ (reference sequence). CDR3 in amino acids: CASRTGDEQYF. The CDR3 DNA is TGTGCCAGCAGGACAGGGGACGAGCAGTACTTC.

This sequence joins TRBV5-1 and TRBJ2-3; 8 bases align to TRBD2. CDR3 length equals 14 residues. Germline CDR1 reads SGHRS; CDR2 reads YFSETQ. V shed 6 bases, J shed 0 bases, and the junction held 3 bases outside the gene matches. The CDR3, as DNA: TGCGCCAGCAAAGCTAGCGGGAGCACAGATACGCAGTATTTT. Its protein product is CASKASGSTDTQYF.

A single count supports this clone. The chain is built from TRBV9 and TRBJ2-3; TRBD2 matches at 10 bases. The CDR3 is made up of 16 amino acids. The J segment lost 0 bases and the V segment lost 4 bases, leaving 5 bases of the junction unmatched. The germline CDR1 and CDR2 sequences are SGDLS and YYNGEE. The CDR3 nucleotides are TGTGCCAGCAGCTCCCGGACTAGCGGTAGCACAGATACGCAGTATTTT. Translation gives CASSSRTSGSTDTQYF. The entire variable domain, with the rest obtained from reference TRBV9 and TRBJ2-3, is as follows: DSGVTQTPKHLITATGQRVTLRCSPRSGDLSVYWYQQSLDQGLQFLIQYYNGEERAKGNILERFSAQQFPDLHSELNLSSLELGDSALYFCASSSRTSGSTDTQYFGPGTRLTVL.